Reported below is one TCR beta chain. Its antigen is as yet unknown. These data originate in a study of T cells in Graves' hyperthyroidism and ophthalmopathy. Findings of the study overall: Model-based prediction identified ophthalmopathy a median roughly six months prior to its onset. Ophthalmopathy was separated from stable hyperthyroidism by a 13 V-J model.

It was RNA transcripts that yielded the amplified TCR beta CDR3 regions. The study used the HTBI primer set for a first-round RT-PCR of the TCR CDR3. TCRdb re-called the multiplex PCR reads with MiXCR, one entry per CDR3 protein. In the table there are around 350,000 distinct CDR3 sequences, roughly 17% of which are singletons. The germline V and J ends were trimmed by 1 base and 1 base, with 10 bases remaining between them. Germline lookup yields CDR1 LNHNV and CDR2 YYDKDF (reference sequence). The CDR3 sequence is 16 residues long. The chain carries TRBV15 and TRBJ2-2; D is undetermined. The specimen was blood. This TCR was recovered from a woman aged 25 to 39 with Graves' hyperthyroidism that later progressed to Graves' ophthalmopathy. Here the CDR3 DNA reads TGTGCCACCAGCAGAGGGTGGCGGCAGAACACCGGGGAGCTGTTTTTT. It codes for CATSRGWRQNTGELFF.